This TCR beta chain was recovered during a study of blood T cells in healthy people across ages. A remark on this clonotype: Antigen specificity is unknown.

Germline CDR1 and CDR2: SGHRS and YFSETQ. The CDR3 has 16 residues. The V and J ends lost 1 base and 4 bases, in that order; junction bases with no gene match: 3. Through a sample-barcoded 5' primer and a J-beta primer mix, a second PCR was run for about 6 to 12 cycles. Using its own MiXCR run on the 5' RACE reads, TCRdb lists one record per CDR3 protein. The profile shows hundreds of thousands of distinct CDR3 sequences, about 52% of them singletons. Study results and caveats: No one knew whether donors had CMV, which possibly confounded expanded clonotype changes. Across the age range, TCR beta diversity per million T cells fell in a roughly linear way. Long-lived donors exceeded aged donors in naive CD4+ cells and diversity.

The sequenced sample consisted of blood. The V call is TRBV5-1, the J call TRBJ2-1, with 12 bases matching TRBD2. This TCR came from a woman in her fifties or sixties in good health. The CDR3 nucleotides are TGCGCCAGCAGCTTGACTAGCGGGAGGCGTTACAATGAGCAGTTCTTC. As protein: CASSLTSGRRYNEQFF.